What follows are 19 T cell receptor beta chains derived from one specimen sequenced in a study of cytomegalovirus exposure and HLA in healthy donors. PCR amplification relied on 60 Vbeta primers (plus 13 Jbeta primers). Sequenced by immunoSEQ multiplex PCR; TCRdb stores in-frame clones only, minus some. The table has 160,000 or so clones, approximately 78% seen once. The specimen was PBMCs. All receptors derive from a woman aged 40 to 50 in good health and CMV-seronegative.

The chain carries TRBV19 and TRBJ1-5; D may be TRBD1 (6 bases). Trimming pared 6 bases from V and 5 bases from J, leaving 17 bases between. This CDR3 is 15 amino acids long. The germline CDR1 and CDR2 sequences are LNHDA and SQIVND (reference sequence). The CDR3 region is CASSYRVGGHQPQHF. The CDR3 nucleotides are TGTGCCAGTAGCTACAGGGTGGGGGGGCATCAGCCCCAGCATTTT.

The CDR3 nucleotides read TGTGCCAGCAGCATGAGCTCGCAGGGGGAGACCCAGTACTTC. It specifies CASSMSSQGETQYF. This sequence joins TRBV11-2 and TRBJ2-5; perhaps TRBD1 as D (6 bases). The V gene lost 5 bases and the J gene lost 5 bases, with 15 bases spanning the gap. CDR1 and CDR2 (germline): SGHAT, FQNNGV. This CDR3 has 14 amino acids.

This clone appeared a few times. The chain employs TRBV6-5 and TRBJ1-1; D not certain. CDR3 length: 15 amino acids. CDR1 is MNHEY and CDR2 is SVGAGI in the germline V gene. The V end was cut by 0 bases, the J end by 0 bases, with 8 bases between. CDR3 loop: CASSYSVNMNTEAFF. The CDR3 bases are TGTGCCAGCAGTTACTCGGTGAACATGAACACTGAAGCTTTCTTT.

The CDR3 protein is CASSIYRSSQYF. The CDR3 DNA sequence: TGTGCCAGCAGCATCTACAGGAGCTCCCAGTACTTC. This sequence joins TRBV5-4 and TRBJ2-5; TRBD1 is a possible D gene (5 bases). V dropped 4 bases and J dropped 9 bases, with 13 bases sitting between them. The CDR3 is made up of 12 amino acids. Per germline, CDR1 SGHNT and CDR2 YYREEE (reference sequence). The full variable domain, in which reference TRBV5-4 and TRBJ2-5 provide the parts outside the CDR3, is ETGVTQSPTHLIKTRGQQVTLRCSSQSGHNTVSWYQQALGQGPQFIFQYYREEENGRGNFPPRFSGLQFPNYSSELNVNALELDDSALYLCASSIYRSSQYFGPGTRLLVL.

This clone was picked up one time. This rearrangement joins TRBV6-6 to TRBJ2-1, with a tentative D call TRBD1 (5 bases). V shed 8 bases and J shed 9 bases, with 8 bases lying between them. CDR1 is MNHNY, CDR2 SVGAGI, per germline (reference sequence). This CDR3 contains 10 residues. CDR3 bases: TGTGCCAGCGGGGCAAGTGAGCAGTTCTTC. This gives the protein CASGASEQFF.

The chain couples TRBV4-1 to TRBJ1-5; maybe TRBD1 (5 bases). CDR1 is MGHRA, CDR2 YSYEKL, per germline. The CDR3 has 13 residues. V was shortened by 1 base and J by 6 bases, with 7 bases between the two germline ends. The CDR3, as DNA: TGCGCCAGCAGCCAAGGGAGGGGTCAGCCCCAGCATTTT. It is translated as CASSQGRGQPQHF.

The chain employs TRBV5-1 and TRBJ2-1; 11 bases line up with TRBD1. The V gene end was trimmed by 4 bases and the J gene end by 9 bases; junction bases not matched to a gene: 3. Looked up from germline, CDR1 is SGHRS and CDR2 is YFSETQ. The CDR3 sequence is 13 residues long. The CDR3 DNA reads TGCGCCAGCAGCGCGGACAGGGGGCGTGAGCAGTTCTTC. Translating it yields CASSADRGREQFF.

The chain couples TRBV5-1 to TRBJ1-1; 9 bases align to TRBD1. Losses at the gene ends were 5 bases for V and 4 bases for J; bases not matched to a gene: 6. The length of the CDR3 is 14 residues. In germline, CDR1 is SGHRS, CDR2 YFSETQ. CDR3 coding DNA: TGCGCCAGCAGGGCGGGACAGGGCGGCACTGAAGCTTTCTTT. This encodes CASRAGQGGTEAFF. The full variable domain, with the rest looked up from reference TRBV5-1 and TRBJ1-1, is KAGVTQTPRYLIKTRGQQVTLSCSPISGHRSVSWYQQTPGQGLQFLFEYFSETQRNKGNFPGRFSGRQFSNSRSEMNVSTLELGDSALYLCASRAGQGGTEAFFGQGTRLTVV.

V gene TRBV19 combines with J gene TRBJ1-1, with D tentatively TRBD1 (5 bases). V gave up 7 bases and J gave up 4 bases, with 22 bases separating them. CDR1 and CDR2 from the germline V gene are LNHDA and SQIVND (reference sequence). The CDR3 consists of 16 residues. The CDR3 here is CASILFEQGAFTEAFF. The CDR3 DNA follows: TGTGCCAGTATACTTTTCGAGCAGGGTGCATTCACTGAAGCTTTCTTT.

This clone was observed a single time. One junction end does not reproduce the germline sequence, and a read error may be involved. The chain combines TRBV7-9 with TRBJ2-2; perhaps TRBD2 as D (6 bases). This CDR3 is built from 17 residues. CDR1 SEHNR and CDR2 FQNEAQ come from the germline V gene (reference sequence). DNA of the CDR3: TGTTCCAGCAGCACTTCACGGGCGGGGCTCCAAACCGGGGAGCTGTTTTTT. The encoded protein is CSSSTSRAGLQTGELFF.

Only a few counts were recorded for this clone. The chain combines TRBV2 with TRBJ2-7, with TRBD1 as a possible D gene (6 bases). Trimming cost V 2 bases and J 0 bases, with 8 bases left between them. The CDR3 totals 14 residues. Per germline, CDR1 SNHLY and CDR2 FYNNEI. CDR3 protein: CASSEQGSSYEQYF. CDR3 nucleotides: TGTGCCAGCAGTGAACAGGGGTCCTCCTACGAGCAGTACTTC.

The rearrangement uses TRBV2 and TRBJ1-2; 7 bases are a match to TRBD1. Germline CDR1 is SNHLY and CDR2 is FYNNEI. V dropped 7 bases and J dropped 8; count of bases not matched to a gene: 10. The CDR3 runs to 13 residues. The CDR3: CASKEGGGQGYTF. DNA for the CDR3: TGTGCCAGCAAGGAAGGGGGCGGGCAAGGCTACACCTTC.

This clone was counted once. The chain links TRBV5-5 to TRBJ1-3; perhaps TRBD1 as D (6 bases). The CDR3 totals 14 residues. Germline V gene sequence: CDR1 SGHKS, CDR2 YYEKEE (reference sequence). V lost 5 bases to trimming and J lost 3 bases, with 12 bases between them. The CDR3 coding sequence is TGTGCCAGCAGGTCGCAGGGGAATGGAAACACCATATATTTT. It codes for CASRSQGNGNTIYF.

CDR3 region: CASSRGPDYTGELFF. In DNA form, the CDR3 reads TGTGCCAGCAGTCGAGGTCCCGATTACACCGGGGAGCTGTTTTTT. The genes are TRBV6-5 and TRBJ2-2; D gene uncertain. The germline CDR1 and CDR2 sequences are MNHEY and SVGAGI. This CDR3 has 15 residues. V dropped 5 bases and J dropped 3 bases, with 13 bases sitting between them.

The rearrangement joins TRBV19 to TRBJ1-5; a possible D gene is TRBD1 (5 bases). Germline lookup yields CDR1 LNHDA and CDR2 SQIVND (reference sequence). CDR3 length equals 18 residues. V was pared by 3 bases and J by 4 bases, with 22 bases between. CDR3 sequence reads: CASSIGRASIPSNQPQHF. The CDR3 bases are TGTGCCAGTAGTATTGGCAGGGCTAGTATTCCAAGTAATCAGCCCCAGCATTTT. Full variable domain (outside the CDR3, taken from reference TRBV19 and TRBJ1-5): DGGITQSPKYLFRKEGQNVTLSCEQNLNHDAMYWYRQDPGQGLRLIYYSQIVNDFQKGDIAEGYSVSREKKESFPLTVTSAQKNPTAFYLCASSIGRASIPSNQPQHFGDGTRLSIL.

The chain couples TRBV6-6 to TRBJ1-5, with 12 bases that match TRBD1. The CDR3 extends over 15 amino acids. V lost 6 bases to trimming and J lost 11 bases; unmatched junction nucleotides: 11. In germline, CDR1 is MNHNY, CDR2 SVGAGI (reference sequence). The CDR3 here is CASRPGQGAKGAQHF. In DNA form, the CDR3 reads TGTGCCAGCAGGCCGGGACAGGGGGCAAAGGGTGCCCAGCATTTT.

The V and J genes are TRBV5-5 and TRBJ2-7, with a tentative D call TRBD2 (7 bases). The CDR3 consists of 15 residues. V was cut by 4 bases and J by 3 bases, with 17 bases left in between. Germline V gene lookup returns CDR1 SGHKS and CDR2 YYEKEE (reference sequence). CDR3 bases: TGTGCCAGCAGCCCTACGGGGGGACAAGACTACGAGCAGTACTTC. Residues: CASSPTGGQDYEQYF.

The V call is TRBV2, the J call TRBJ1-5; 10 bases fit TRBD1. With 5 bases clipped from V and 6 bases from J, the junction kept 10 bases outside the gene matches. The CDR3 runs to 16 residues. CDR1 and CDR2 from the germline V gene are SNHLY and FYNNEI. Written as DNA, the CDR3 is TGTGCCAGCAGTCCTTCGACAGGGGGCGGAGGTCAGCCCCAGCATTTT. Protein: CASSPSTGGGGQPQHF.

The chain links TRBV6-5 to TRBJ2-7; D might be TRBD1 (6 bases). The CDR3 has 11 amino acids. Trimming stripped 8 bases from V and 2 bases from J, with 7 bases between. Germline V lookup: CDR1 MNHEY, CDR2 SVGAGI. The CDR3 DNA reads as TGTGCCAGCCGGACAGCCTACGAGCAGTACTTC. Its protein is CASRTAYEQYF.